This passage covers 21 T cell receptor beta chains from one sample sequenced in a study of blood T cell repertoires in COVID-19. Produced via immunoSEQ multiplex PCR; TCRdb's table is partial and in-frame only. This repertoire shows approximately 100,000 clones, over 75% found once; its top ten account for about an eighth. The sample comprised peripheral blood. Source of these receptors: a human donor in a cohort sampled during active or convalescent COVID-19.

A single count supports this clone. This chain uses TRBV10-3 with TRBJ1-6; the D is unclear. CDR3 length: 14 amino acids. Germline CDR1 is ENHRY and CDR2 is SYGVKD. The germline V and J ends were trimmed by 10 bases and 8 bases, with 18 bases remaining between them. CDR3 coding DNA: TGTGCCACCGCCGCCACGGTGAACGATTCACCCCTCCACTTT. This encodes CATAATVNDSPLHF.

The chain uses TRBV7-9 and TRBJ1-1; the match to TRBD1 covers 9 bases. The CDR3 runs 15 residues. Germline trimming cut 4 bases from V and 7 bases from J; bases unmatched to any gene: 10. From germline, CDR1 is SEHNR and CDR2 FQNEAQ (reference sequence). CDR3 in amino acids: CASSSSTGGRGEAFF. In DNA, the CDR3 is TGTGCCAGCAGCTCGTCGACAGGGGGAAGGGGTGAAGCTTTCTTT. The complete variable domain, with remaining parts taken from reference TRBV7-9 and TRBJ1-1, reads DTGVSQNPRHKITKRGQNVTFRCDPISEHNRLYWYRQTLGQGPEFLTYFQNEAQLEKSRLLSDRFSAERPKGSFSTLEIQRTEQGDSAMYLCASSSSTGGRGEAFFGQGTRLTVV.

This clone was seen a few times. The chain couples TRBV3-1 (or the pseudogene TRBV3-2) to TRBJ1-2, with 8 bases aligning to TRBD1. This CDR3 comprises 16 residues. The V gene end was trimmed by 4 bases and the J gene end by 4 bases; junction bases not matched to a gene: 11. Germline CDR1 is LGHDT and CDR2 is YNNKEL (reference sequence). This CDR3 is CASSRSGQGAGYGYTF. CDR3 nucleotides: TGTGCCAGCAGCCGCAGCGGTCAGGGGGCGGGCTATGGCTACACCTTC.

The chain links TRBV13 to TRBJ1-6, with 8 positions matching TRBD1. The trim removed 5 bases at V and 1 base at J, leaving 10 bases unmatched. This CDR3 is built from 18 residues. CDR1 and CDR2 from the germline V gene are PRHDT and FYEKMQ (reference sequence). The CDR3 protein is CASSPPTGEWSYNSPLHF. The CDR3 region has the DNA TGTGCCAGCAGCCCCCCGACAGGGGAATGGTCCTATAATTCACCCCTCCACTTT.

The chain employs TRBV28 and TRBJ1-4; possible D gene TRBD1, 5 bases. The CDR3 is 16 residues long. From germline, CDR1 is MDHEN and CDR2 SYDVKM. The germline V and J ends were trimmed by 3 bases and 0 bases, with 11 bases remaining between them. The CDR3 bases are TGTGCCAGCAGTTTGTCCGGGGGTGCAACTAATGAAAAACTGTTTTTT. This translates into CASSLSGGATNEKLFF.

This clone was observed once. The chain has TRBV2 and TRBJ2-4, with 13 bases matching TRBD2. V lost 6 bases, J lost 0 bases, and 2 bases stayed unmatched. This CDR3 is 16 amino acids long. Germline CDR1 is SNHLY and CDR2 is FYNNEI. This chain's CDR3 is CASRLAGGLAKNIQYF. CDR3 nucleotides: TGTGCCAGCAGACTAGCGGGGGGGCTAGCCAAAAACATTCAGTACTTC.

This clone has only one observation. The V and J genes are TRBV28 and TRBJ1-6; D call uncertain. The V and J ends lost 4 bases and 4 bases respectively, with 11 bases between them. Germline lookup yields CDR1 MDHEN and CDR2 SYDVKM. The CDR3 spans 15 residues. CDR3 region: CASSSDAGYNSPLHF. CDR3 DNA sequence: TGTGCCAGCAGTTCAGATGCGGGTTATAATTCACCCCTCCACTTT.

The rearrangement joins TRBV6-6 to TRBJ2-7; possibly TRBD1 for D (9 bases). Germline CDR1 reads MNHNY; CDR2 reads SVGAGI (reference sequence). The CDR3 runs 19 residues. The ends were cut back, 6 bases at V and 5 bases at J, with 32 bases in the middle. The CDR3 is CASSFKRGGSGTGRHEQYF. In DNA, the CDR3 is TGTGCCAGCAGCTTCAAACGGGGGGGGTCCGGGACAGGGAGGCACGAGCAGTACTTC.

The chain has TRBV7-6 and TRBJ1-1; TRBD1 aligns across 9 bases. V was pared by 5 bases and J by 4 bases, with 8 bases of the junction left unmatched. The CDR3 is 15 amino acids. From germline, CDR1 is SGHVS and CDR2 FNYEAQ. CDR3 region: CASSPGQGLATEAFF. The CDR3, as DNA: TGTGCCAGCAGCCCGGGACAGGGTTTGGCCACTGAAGCTTTCTTT. The variable domain in full, with the rest retrieved from reference TRBV7-6 and TRBJ1-1, is GAGVSQSPRYKVTKRGQDVALRCDPISGHVSLYWYRQALGQGPEFLTYFNYEAQQDKSGLPNDRFSAERPEGSISTLTIQRTEQRDSAMYRCASSPGQGLATEAFFGQGTRLTVV.

The rearrangement joins TRBV6-2 or TRBV6-3 to TRBJ1-6; 7 bases align to TRBD1. J gave up 8 bases and V 2 bases, and 3 bases lay outside the gene matches. The CDR3 consists of 14 residues. Germline CDR1 and CDR2: MNHEY and SVGEGT. The CDR3 spells CASSYRQGDSPLHF. The CDR3 DNA is TGTGCCAGCAGTTACCGGCAGGGGGATTCACCCCTCCACTTT.

The V gene is TRBV13, the J gene TRBJ2-1, with D maybe TRBD2 (6 bases). Germline CDR1 is PRHDT and CDR2 is FYEKMQ (reference sequence). The germline V and J ends were trimmed by 2 bases and 7 bases, with 15 bases remaining between them. The CDR3 loop spans 15 amino acids. The CDR3 region is CASSLRRGGPNEQFF. CDR3 coding DNA: TGTGCCAGCAGCTTACGGCGGGGCGGCCCGAATGAGCAGTTCTTC.

This clone was seen only a few times. The rearrangement links TRBV7-3 to TRBJ1-3; TRBD1 is a possible D gene (6 bases). Germline V lookup: CDR1 SGHTA, CDR2 FQGTGA. V lost 5 bases to trimming and J lost 0 bases, with 14 bases between them. The length of the CDR3 is 16 residues. The CDR3 nucleotides are TGTGCCAGCAGCCCACAACAGGGTGGCTCTGGAAACACCATATATTTT. Its protein is CASSPQQGGSGNTIYF.

This rearrangement joins TRBV9 to TRBJ1-1; TRBD1 is a possible D gene (5 bases). CDR3 length: 12 amino acids. CDR1 is SGDLS and CDR2 is YYNGEE in the germline V gene. Trimming removed 3 bases from V and 8 bases from J, with 11 bases in between. The CDR3 spells CASSAAGGEAFF. The CDR3 region has the DNA TGTGCCAGCAGCGCAGCCGGGGGAGAAGCTTTCTTT.

This chain joins TRBV11-3 and TRBJ1-1; D unclear. Germline V lookup: CDR1 SGHNT, CDR2 YENEEA. V lost 6 bases and J 1 base, leaving 9 bases between the germline ends. This CDR3 has 13 amino acids. Here the CDR3 DNA reads TGTGCCAGCAGGTTTAAAGCGAACACTGAAGCTTTCTTT. Amino acid sequence: CASRFKANTEAFF.

This chain uses TRBV6-5 with TRBJ1-1; the D gene is possibly TRBD1 (6 bases). V was trimmed by 9 bases and J by 4 bases, leaving 18 bases between them. This CDR3 contains 14 residues. The germline V gene has CDR1 MNHEY and CDR2 SVGAGI. The CDR3 protein is CASTGGQPSTEAFF. DNA for the CDR3: TGTGCCAGTACGGGAGGACAGCCAAGCACTGAAGCTTTCTTT.

V usage is TRBV4-1 and J usage is TRBJ2-1; no firm D call. The ends were cut back, 0 bases at V and 6 bases at J, with 15 bases in the middle. Germline V lookup: CDR1 MGHRA, CDR2 YSYEKL. This CDR3 spans 16 amino acids. The chain's CDR3 is CASSQEVVSLRNEQFF. CDR3 coding DNA: TGCGCCAGCAGCCAAGAAGTAGTCTCGCTTCGCAATGAGCAGTTCTTC.

In DNA form, the CDR3 reads TGTGCCAGCAGCCTAAGTGCTAGCACAGATACGCAGTATTTT. Encoded protein: CASSLSASTDTQYF. The chain is built from TRBV7-9 and TRBJ2-3; D remains ambiguous. Germline CDR1 and CDR2: SEHNR and FQNEAQ (reference sequence). The CDR3 is made up of 14 amino acids. The germline V and J ends were trimmed by 5 bases and 0 bases, with 9 bases remaining between them.

J is TRBJ1-2 and V is TRBV5-1; D remains unclear. CDR1 and CDR2 (germline): SGHRS, YFSETQ. Trimming took 0 bases from V and 4 from J, leaving 16 bases between them. The CDR3 covers 16 residues. The CDR3 sequence: CASSLEPGLSGYGYTF. DNA of the CDR3: TGCGCCAGCAGCTTGGAGCCAGGCCTTTCCGGCTATGGCTACACCTTC.

The chain links TRBV4-1 to TRBJ2-7; the match to TRBD1 covers 8 bases. Looked up from germline, CDR1 is MGHRA and CDR2 is YSYEKL. CDR3 size: 16 residues. V lost 4 bases to trimming and J lost 2 bases; unmatched junction nucleotides: 10. The CDR3 nucleotides are TGCGCCAGCAGCCTGTCAACAGGGGGGAAAACCTACGAGCAGTACTTC. Encoded protein: CASSLSTGGKTYEQYF.

To note about this clone: The sample contains more than one DNA sequence encoding this CDR3. The CDR3 coding sequence is TGTGCCAGCAGCCACCGGGAGACCCAGTACTTC. It encodes CASSHRETQYF. The chain couples TRBV3-1 (or the pseudogene TRBV3-2) to TRBJ2-5; D call uncertain. Trimming pared 3 bases from V and 5 bases from J, leaving 4 bases between. The V gene's germline CDR1 is LGHDT and CDR2 YNNKEL (reference sequence). There are 11 residues in the CDR3.

V and J are TRBV25-1 and TRBJ2-1, with 10 nucleotides matching TRBD2. The germline CDR1 and CDR2 sequences are MGHDK and SYGVNS. J was trimmed by 11 bases and V by 4 bases; bases with no gene match: 8. The CDR3 totals 14 residues. The CDR3 region is CASSGAASGGQQFF. DNA for the CDR3: TGTGCCAGCAGTGGCGCGGCTAGCGGGGGACAGCAGTTCTTC.